The rows below give T cell receptor beta chains drawn from one sample of a study of blood T cells in healthy people across ages. TCRdb called the 5' RACE reads again in MiXCR, with one record for every CDR3 protein. This sample has 730,000 or so distinct CDR3 sequences, with around 46% found just once. The sequencing input was blood. These TCRs come from a woman aged 55-75 years in good health. The CDR3 runs from the conserved cysteine through the conserved F or W. A D gene is named only where the DNA matches it firmly. Size is stated for part of the rows, as once, few or many counts, or as a class when the clone is expanded.

clone_size cdr3_length d_call j_call v_call cdr3_nt cdr3_aa
NA 16 TRBD1 TRBJ2-5 TRBV6-6 TGTGCCAGCAGTTACCCGACCGGGACAGGGGAGGAGACCCAGTACTTC CASSYPTGTGEETQYF
NA 14 NA TRBJ2-3 TRBV29-1 TGCAGCGTTAATGACGGGCCTCACTCAGACACGCAGTATTTT CSVNDGPHSDTQYF
NA 12 NA TRBJ1-5 TRBV7-2 TGTGCCAGCAGCCTTACTCTTCAGCCCCAGCATTTT CASSLTLQPQHF
NA 13 TRBD1 TRBJ1-1 TRBV6-5 TGTGCCAGCAGTTACCGGACAGGGACTGAAGCTTTCTTT CASSYRTGTEAFF
many 13 NA TRBJ2-1 TRBV9 TGTGCCAGCAGCCAAACCCTAGGCAATGAGCAGTTCTTC CASSQTLGNEQFF
NA 13 NA TRBJ1-4 TRBV6-6 TGTGCCAGCAGTTACTTCGGTCCGGAAAAACTGTTTTTT CASSYFGPEKLFF
NA 17 NA TRBJ2-5 TRBV7-6 TGTGCCAGCAGCTTAGCCGGTCTGGCTAGCGTTGGGGAGACCCAGTACTTC CASSLAGLASVGETQYF
few 13 NA TRBJ2-1 TRBV7-3 TGTGCCAGCAGCTTATTAGTAGCCAATGAGCAGTTCTTC CASSLLVANEQFF
NA 15 NA TRBJ2-7 TRBV4-3 TGCGCCAGCAGCTCCCAGCCCGACTCCCCCCTCGAGCAGTACTTC CASSSQPDSPLEQYF
few 14 TRBD1 TRBJ1-1 TRBV5-1 TGCGCCAGCAGCTCCGGACAGGGCGGCACTGAAGCTTTCTTT CASSSGQGGTEAFF
NA 11 NA TRBJ1-2 TRBV20-1 TGCAGTGCTCGGAGAAACTATGGCTACACCTTC CSARRNYGYTF
few 14 TRBD1 TRBJ2-1 TRBV29-1 TGCAGCGTCCAGGGGGGACAGGGGGCGGGGGAGCAGTTCTTC CSVQGGQGAGEQFF